The 5 T cell receptor beta chains below were found in one sample sequenced in a study of naive and memory T cell subsets (dated 2017 in TCRdb). Points the paper makes about the study in general: A few larger clonotypes were present in naive repertoires, especially CD8 naive repertoires, and these clonotypes were possibly memory cells re-expressing CD45RA.

No cognate antigen is known for these TCRs. Library preparation employed UMI-ligation and nested PCR. The sequencer listed for this sample is Illumina MiSeq. The beta constant-region primer consisted of an equimolar mixture of two oligonucleotides that together covered TRBC1 and TRBC2. The ligated cDNA went through four rounds of PCR with nested alpha and beta constant-region primers together with the SP2 primer. Through fastp at Q25 and MiXCR, TCRdb rebuilt clones from the public reads, retaining in-frame beta chains. Records with the same CDR3 protein are collapsed into one entry carrying the most frequent genes and DNA. The sample data list more than 120,000 distinct CDR3 sequences, and about a fifth of these were observed just once. The leading ten clones occupy 0.5% to 0.75% of the sample. The sequencing input was naive CD8+ T cells from blood. The cell subset or site label corresponds to: naive T cells, CD45RA high CD27+. Receptors were obtained from a human donor in good health.

The chain recombines TRBV27 with TRBJ2-5; no definite D call. The germline CDR1 and CDR2 sequences are MNHEY and SMNVEV (reference sequence). Trimming took 4 bases from V and 0 from J, leaving 9 bases between them. CDR3 length: 14 amino acids. CDR3: CASSSLRNQETQYF. The CDR3 DNA is TGTGCCAGCAGTTCCCTACGAAACCAAGAGACCCAGTACTTC.

CDR3 sequence: CASGWAKNTEAFF. CDR3 in DNA: TGTGCCAGTGGGTGGGCGAAGAACACTGAAGCTTTCTTT. The chain is built from TRBV6-4 and TRBJ1-1; D is undetermined. Germline lookup yields CDR1 MRHNA and CDR2 SNTAGT. This CDR3 contains 13 residues. The V gene lost 9 bases and the J gene lost 1 base, with 12 bases spanning the gap.

The J gene is TRBJ2-6, the V gene TRBV20-1; the match to TRBD2 covers 7 bases. Germline lookup yields CDR1 DFQATT and CDR2 SNEGSKA (reference sequence). The CDR3 sequence is 16 residues long. J gave up 4 bases and V 3 bases, and 9 bases lay outside the gene matches. CDR3 sequence reads: CSASLAGASGANVLTF. The CDR3 DNA is TGCAGTGCTAGTTTGGCGGGAGCGAGCGGGGCCAACGTCCTGACTTTC.

CDR3 region: CASSFAPGRETQYF. For the CDR3, the DNA is TGTGCCAGCAGTTTCGCCCCAGGGAGAGAGACCCAGTACTTC. This chain connects TRBV12-3 or TRBV12-4 to TRBJ2-5; either TRBD1 or TRBD2 may supply D (5 bases each). V was clipped by 3 bases and J by 4 bases, with 12 bases between them. The CDR3 is 14 amino acids.

This clonotype was found a few times. For the CDR3, the DNA is TGTGCCAGCAGTTACAGCCAGGGTGAAAAACTGTTTTTT. Residues: CASSYSQGEKLFF. This rearrangement joins TRBV6-5 to TRBJ1-4, with D possibly being TRBD1 (5 bases). Trimming removed 2 bases from V and 7 bases from J, with 8 bases in between. Germline loops: CDR1 MNHEY, CDR2 SVGAGI. The CDR3 totals 13 residues.